The T cell receptor beta chain under discussion was sequenced for a study of vaccination and CD4 T cells after COVID-19. Treatment described: roughly 11-day PBMC culture with coronavirus spike peptide pools or control peptides (ViraFEST assay). Comment on this clonotype: Its specificity is unknown.

Per the germline V gene, CDR1 is SGHRS and CDR2 is YFSETQ. There are 14 residues in the CDR3. The trim removed 4 bases at V and 3 bases at J, leaving 4 bases unmatched. Scientists ran DNA taken from cultured CD4+ T cells through the Oncomine TCR Beta short-read assay for sequencing. TCRdb analysed the PCR reads with MiXCR anew, one entry per CDR3 protein. Among about 25,000 distinct CDR3 sequences, around 66% were seen once, and the ten largest hold 15% to 20%. The sequence derives from a human donor who received a COVID-19 vaccine. The gene calls are TRBV5-1 and TRBJ1-1, with TRBD1 identical over 9 bases. Material: CD4+ T cells from blood, cultured in vitro, obtained after SARS-CoV-2 vaccination. The CDR3 bases are TGCGCCAGCAGCAAGGGACAGGGCGACACTGAAGCTTTCTTT. Amino acids: CASSKGQGDTEAFF.